The 22 T cell receptor beta chains given below trace back to one sample, sequenced in a study of cytomegalovirus exposure and HLA in healthy donors. With 60 Vbeta and 13 Jbeta primers, the PCR was carried out. Some clones are missing from TCRdb's copy, which holds only in-frame ones; the method was immunoSEQ multiplex PCR. The sample includes around 200,000 clones, approximately 90% of them seen just once. What was sequenced was PBMCs. The receptors stem from a woman younger than 35 in good health and CMV-seronegative.

The rearrangement uses TRBV7-9 and TRBJ2-2, with TRBD1 identical over 8 bases. Germline CDR1 is SEHNR and CDR2 is FQNEAQ (reference sequence). V lost 1 base to trimming and J lost 5 bases; unmatched junction nucleotides: 3. The CDR3 extends over 15 amino acids. The DNA of the CDR3 is TGTGCCAGCAGCTTAGGGACAGGGCGAACCGGGGAGCTGTTTTTT. Translation gives CASSLGTGRTGELFF.

This chain uses TRBV19 with TRBJ2-1, with 8 bases identical to TRBD2. The CDR3 has 16 amino acids. V dropped 6 bases and J dropped 4; count of bases not matched to a gene: 11. CDR1 and CDR2 (germline): LNHDA, SQIVND (reference sequence). The CDR3: CASSKRGSQSYNEQFF. DNA of the CDR3: TGTGCCAGTAGCAAGCGGGGGTCTCAATCGTACAATGAGCAGTTCTTC.

This clone was found once. The V call is TRBV29-1, the J call TRBJ2-7; 8 bases map to TRBD2. The CDR3 loop spans 13 amino acids. Trimming at V came to 7 bases and at J to 0 bases, leaving 5 bases not matched to a gene. Germline lookup yields CDR1 SQVTM and CDR2 ANQGSEA. As DNA, the CDR3 is TGCAGCGGCACTAGCGGCAGCTCCTACGAGCAGTACTTC. Encoded protein: CSGTSGSSYEQYF.

This clone appeared a single time. The V gene is TRBV9, the J gene TRBJ1-1; D is unresolved. The CDR3 has 15 residues. V was pared by 0 bases and J by 2 bases, with 11 bases between. CDR1 and CDR2 (germline): SGDLS, YYNGEE. The CDR3 nucleotides are TGTGCCAGCAGCGTAGATCCCGGGAGAAACACTGAAGCTTTCTTT. Amino acids: CASSVDPGRNTEAFF.

The V call is TRBV4-1, the J call TRBJ2-5; maybe TRBD1 (5 bases). V was clipped by 4 bases and J by 2 bases, with 14 bases between them. Germline CDR1 is MGHRA and CDR2 is YSYEKL. The CDR3 loop spans 15 amino acids. The CDR3 sequence is CASSLTGVRQETQYF. As DNA, the CDR3 is TGCGCCAGCAGCCTAACAGGAGTGAGGCAAGAGACCCAGTACTTC.

The chain uses TRBV11-2 and TRBJ1-5; D is perhaps TRBD1 (5 bases). The CDR3 runs to 15 residues. Trimming removed 2 bases from V and 1 base from J, with 9 bases in between. CDR1 SGHAT and CDR2 FQNNGV come from the germline V gene. As DNA, the CDR3 is TGTGCCAGCAGCTTAACTGGACAAAGCAATCAGCCCCAGCATTTT. Residues: CASSLTGQSNQPQHF. Using reference TRBV11-2 and TRBJ1-5 for the parts outside the CDR3, the full variable domain is EAGVAQSPRYKIIEKRQSVAFWCNPISGHATLYWYQQILGQGPKLLIQFQNNGVVDDSQLPKDRFSAERLKGVDSTLKIQPAKLEDSAVYLCASSLTGQSNQPQHFGDGTRLSIL.

The V call is TRBV10-1, the J call TRBJ2-7; D is undetermined. The CDR3 extends over 14 amino acids. Germline V gene sequence: CDR1 WNHNN, CDR2 SYGVQD (reference sequence). V lost 3 bases, J lost 2 bases, and 11 bases lay in between. As DNA, the CDR3 is TGCGCCAGCAGTGATACTGGGCACACCTACGAGCAGTACTTC. Its protein is CASSDTGHTYEQYF.

This clone occurred a few times. The rearrangement uses TRBV10-3 and TRBJ2-2; D is possibly TRBD1 (6 bases). This CDR3 has 14 residues. The germline V and J ends were trimmed by 1 base and 8 bases, with 11 bases remaining between them. Germline-derived CDR1 and CDR2 are ENHRY and SYGVKD. The CDR3 region is CAISEYTGFGELFF. CDR3 sequence (DNA): TGTGCCATCAGTGAGTACACAGGGTTTGGGGAGCTGTTTTTT.

This clone occurred a few times. The rearrangement links TRBV10-3 to TRBJ2-3, with D unresolved. There are 11 residues in the CDR3. Per the germline V gene, CDR1 is ENHRY and CDR2 is SYGVKD. The germline V and J ends were trimmed by 9 bases and 6 bases, with 10 bases remaining between them. CDR3 protein: CAISLGDTQYF. DNA for the CDR3: TGTGCCATAAGCCTCGGGGATACGCAGTATTTT.

V usage is TRBV4-1 and J usage is TRBJ1-4; TRBD1 matches at 7 bases. Germline-derived CDR1 and CDR2 are MGHRA and YSYEKL. The CDR3 is 16 residues long. J gave up 7 bases and V 0 bases, and 8 bases lay outside the gene matches. The CDR3 DNA follows: TGCGCCAGCAGCCAAGATCTCGCGACAGGGAGTGAAAAACTGTTTTTT. Protein product: CASSQDLATGSEKLFF.

V usage is TRBV19 and J usage is TRBJ2-5, with 8 bases aligning to TRBD1. With 4 bases clipped from V and 4 bases from J, the junction kept 5 bases outside the gene matches. The CDR3 runs 14 residues. The germline V gene has CDR1 LNHDA and CDR2 SQIVND (reference sequence). The DNA of the CDR3 is TGTGCCAGTAGTAACGACAGGGGCGGAGAGACCCAGTACTTC. It specifies CASSNDRGGETQYF.

This rearrangement joins TRBV2 to TRBJ1-1; 9 nucleotides agree with TRBD1. The CDR3 loop spans 13 amino acids. Losses at the gene ends were 6 bases for V and 10 bases for J; bases not matched to a gene: 9. CDR1 is SNHLY, CDR2 FYNNEI, per germline. The CDR3 loop reads CASRGYRGRGAFF. The CDR3 DNA reads as TGTGCCAGCAGGGGATACAGGGGGCGGGGAGCTTTCTTT.

V and J are TRBV6-5 and TRBJ1-1; D may be TRBD1 (6 bases). Germline V gene lookup returns CDR1 MNHEY and CDR2 SVGAGI. V lost 6 bases and J lost 5, with 16 bases in between. The CDR3 is 14 residues long. The DNA of the CDR3 is TGTGCCAGCAGCCCTCAGGGGCCTTGGACTGAAGCTTTCTTT. Translated, it gives CASSPQGPWTEAFF.

This chain uses TRBV2 with TRBJ2-7, with 8 bases aligning to TRBD1. The CDR3 is 15 amino acids. Unmatched junction bases numbered 10, after V lost 6 bases and J lost 3 bases. Germline values: CDR1 SNHLY, CDR2 FYNNEI. The CDR3 sequence: CASRKNRDRLYEQYF. In DNA form, the CDR3 reads TGTGCCAGCAGAAAGAATCGGGACAGGCTCTACGAGCAGTACTTC.

This clone has just one count. The genes are TRBV7-9 and TRBJ2-1; TRBD2 agrees at 11 bases. The V segment lost 7 bases and the J segment 9 bases; nucleotides outside the gene matches: 5. The CDR3 covers 13 residues. Germline V gene data show CDR1 as SEHNR and CDR2 as FQNEAQ (reference sequence). The CDR3 DNA sequence: TGTGCCAGCATCCAGCTAGCGGGAGGTGAGCAGTTCTTC. This codes for CASIQLAGGEQFF.

The chain recombines TRBV5-6 with TRBJ2-2, with a possible D match to TRBD2 (6 bases). CDR1 is SGHDT, CDR2 YYEEEE, per germline. The CDR3 runs 16 residues. V was pared by 1 base and J by 1 base, with 11 bases between. The CDR3 spells CASSLWRRVNTGELFF. DNA for the CDR3: TGTGCCAGCAGCTTGTGGAGGAGGGTGAACACCGGGGAGCTGTTTTTT.

This sequence joins TRBV4-2 and TRBJ2-3, with 8 bases identical to TRBD2. The CDR3 totals 13 residues. Germline V CDR1 and CDR2: LGHNA, YNFKEQ. Losses at the gene ends were 4 bases for V and 5 bases for J; bases not matched to a gene: 2. The CDR3 is CASSLGRVDTQYF. The CDR3 nucleotides read TGTGCCAGCAGCCTCGGGAGGGTAGATACGCAGTATTTT.

The chain joins TRBV13 to TRBJ2-5; D perhaps matches TRBD2 (8 bases). The DNA end favors TRBJ2-7, so the J call may be wrong. The CDR3 spans 15 residues. Germline-derived CDR1 and CDR2 are PRHDT and FYEKMQ (reference sequence). DNA of the CDR3: TGTGCCAGCAGCGCGGGGGGACAGTCTCTATACGAGCAGTACTTC. Translated, it gives CASSAGGQSLYEQYF.

The chain combines TRBV4-2 with TRBJ2-1, with a tentative D call TRBD1 (6 bases). The CDR3 length is 16 residues. CDR1 LGHNA and CDR2 YNFKEQ come from the germline V gene. V dropped 0 bases and J dropped 3 bases, with 12 bases sitting between them. The CDR3 sequence is CASSQDSQGSYNEQFF. As DNA, the CDR3 is TGTGCCAGCAGCCAAGACAGCCAGGGGAGCTACAATGAGCAGTTCTTC.

This chain joins TRBV5-6 and TRBJ2-3, with 8 bases matching TRBD1. The CDR3 runs 15 residues. Germline V lookup: CDR1 SGHDT, CDR2 YYEEEE. The junction had 10 bases not matched to a gene; V was cut back by 3 bases and J by 7 bases. CDR3 nucleotide sequence: TGTGCCAGCAGCTGGGAGGACAGGGCCATTAATACGCAGTATTTT. Protein: CASSWEDRAINTQYF.

This CDR3 is CASREAYTQYF. DNA for the CDR3: TGTGCCAGTAGAGAGGCTTATACGCAGTATTTT. The rearrangement joins TRBV19 to TRBJ2-3; D is undetermined. Trimming left V 6 bases short and J 7 bases short, with 8 bases between. Per the germline V gene, CDR1 is LNHDA and CDR2 is SQIVND (reference sequence). The CDR3 is 11 amino acids.

The chain joins TRBV7-8 to TRBJ1-2, with D perhaps matching TRBD1 (6 bases). With 5 bases removed from V and 8 bases from J, the gap between germline ends came to 18 bases. The CDR3 loop spans 14 amino acids. The germline gives CDR1 SGHVS, CDR2 FQNEAQ. CDR3 protein: CASSPRGGGPGYTF. Written as DNA, the CDR3 is TGTGCCAGCAGCCCCCGAGGGGGGGGCCCGGGCTACACCTTC.